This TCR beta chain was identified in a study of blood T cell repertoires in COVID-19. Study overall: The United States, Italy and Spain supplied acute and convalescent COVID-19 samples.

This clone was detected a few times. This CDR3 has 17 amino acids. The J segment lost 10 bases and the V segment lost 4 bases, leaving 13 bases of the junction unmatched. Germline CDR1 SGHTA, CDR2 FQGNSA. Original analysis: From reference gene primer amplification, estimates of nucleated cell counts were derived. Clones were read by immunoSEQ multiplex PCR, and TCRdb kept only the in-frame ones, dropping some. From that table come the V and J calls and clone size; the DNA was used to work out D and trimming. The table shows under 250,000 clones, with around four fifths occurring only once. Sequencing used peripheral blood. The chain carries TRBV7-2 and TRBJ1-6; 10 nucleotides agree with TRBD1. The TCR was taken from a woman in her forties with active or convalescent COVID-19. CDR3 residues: CASSSGWTGGLGSPLHF. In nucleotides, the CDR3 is TGTGCCAGCAGCTCGGGATGGACAGGGGGGTTAGGATCACCCCTCCACTTT.